This paragraph covers one TCR beta chain sequence. Sequencing was performed with immunoSEQ multiplex PCR; in TCRdb, only in-frame clones are kept and a portion is missing. The table lists 140,000 to 150,000 clones, 80% of them singletons. This record comes from a study of blood T cell repertoires in COVID-19. Across the study: Italy, Spain and the United States were the sources of the convalescent and acute COVID-19 samples.

J gave up 6 bases and V 6 bases, and 10 bases lay outside the gene matches. From germline, CDR1 is MNHEY and CDR2 SVGEGT. The CDR3 is 15 residues long. The clonotype was recovered from a man in his sixties with active or convalescent COVID-19. Sequencing was done on a sample of peripheral blood. The J gene is TRBJ2-4, the V gene TRBV6-2 or TRBV6-3, with 8 nucleotides matching TRBD2. The CDR3 DNA reads TGTGCCAGCAGCAAGACCGGGGGGGTTCGAAACATTCAGTACTTC. Amino acid sequence: CASSKTGGVRNIQYF.